The 28 T cell receptor beta chains listed next were all sequenced from one sample in a study of tumor-infiltrating lymphocytes in primary liver carcinoma. It was unsorted whole blood that yielded blood RNA, and germline DNA was also extracted. cDNA specific to TCR beta was made from around 530 ng of total RNA, with a constant-region primer employed for priming. A slightly modified ARM-PCR protocol with three nested multiplex PCR rounds produced these TCR beta libraries. Researchers ran the first two PCR rounds for ten to eleven cycles each with TRBV1-TRBV30 forward primers and a C-beta reverse primer. TCRdb reprocessed the multiplex PCR reads via MiXCR and lists one record per CDR3 protein. The data show about 310,000 distinct CDR3 sequences, approximately 58% seen once. Material for sequencing was peripheral blood. All receptors come from a woman aged 25 to 39 with primary liver carcinoma and hepatitis B virus infection.

The chain couples TRBV5-6 to TRBJ2-7; D is possibly TRBD1 (5 bases). Looked up from germline, CDR1 is SGHDT and CDR2 is YYEEEE. There are 15 residues in the CDR3. Trimming took off 5 bases at V and 3 bases at J, with 18 bases between the two ends. The CDR3 is CASSRLRQGGYEQYF. As DNA, the CDR3 is TGTGCCAGCAGTCGCCTGAGGCAGGGCGGCTACGAGCAGTACTTC.

About this clonotype itself: A much more abundant neighbour one base away suggests this may be a read error. This rearrangement joins TRBV7-9 to TRBJ1-6, with no clear D. The CDR3 runs 14 residues. Looked up from germline, CDR1 is SEHNR and CDR2 is FQNEAQ (reference sequence). For the CDR3, the DNA is TGTACCAGCAGCTTGGGCTCCTATAATTCACCCCTCCACTTT. Translation gives CTSSLGSYNSPLHF.

This clonotype showed up many times. This sequence joins TRBV11-3 and TRBJ1-2, with D possibly being TRBD1 (5 bases). The germline V and J ends were trimmed by 5 bases and 1 base, with 8 bases remaining between them. The germline V gene encodes CDR1 SGHNT and CDR2 YENEEA. This CDR3 is 13 amino acids long. The CDR3 reads CASSKGSNYGYTF. DNA for the CDR3: TGTGCCAGCAGCAAGGGGAGTAACTATGGCTACACCTTC. The full variable domain, rest sourced from reference TRBV11-3 and TRBJ1-2, is EAGVVQSPRYKIIEKKQPVAFWCNPISGHNTLYWYLQNLGQGPELLIRYENEEAVDDSQLPKDRFSAERLKGVDSTLKIQPAELGDSAVYLCASSKGSNYGYTFGSGTRLTVV.

This clonotype has just a few counts. The chain recombines TRBV12-3 or TRBV12-4 with TRBJ2-7; D not resolved. This CDR3 spans 15 amino acids. V lost 4 bases, J lost 3 bases, and 16 bases lay in between. In DNA, the CDR3 is TGTGCCAGCAGTTCCGGGTCGGGCGACGTCTACGAGCAGTACTTC. It codes for CASSSGSGDVYEQYF.

This clonotype was seen a few times. This chain connects TRBV5-1 to TRBJ2-7; D is unclear. The germline V gene has CDR1 SGHRS and CDR2 YFSETQ. This CDR3 is 14 amino acids long. The germline V and J ends were trimmed by 3 bases and 2 bases, with 12 bases remaining between them. CDR3 bases: TGCGCCAGCAGCTATCCCCTGAAGCCCTACGAGCAGTACTTC. Translating gives CASSYPLKPYEQYF. Together with reference TRBV5-1 and TRBJ2-7, the CDR3 gives the full variable domain: KAGVTQTPRYLIKTRGQQVTLSCSPISGHRSVSWYQQTPGQGLQFLFEYFSETQRNKGNFPGRFSGRQFSNSRSEMNVSTLELGDSALYLCASSYPLKPYEQYFGPGTRLTVT.

As for this clonotype: The junction and the germline gene differ at one end; a read error may be behind it. The rearrangement links TRBV11-2 to TRBJ2-6; tentatively, D is TRBD1 or TRBD2 (5 bases each). The CDR3 is 15 residues long. The V gene's germline CDR1 is SGHAT and CDR2 FQNNGV. The CDR3 loop is CANTGTGSGANVLTF. As DNA, the CDR3 is TGTGCCAACACCGGGACCGGTTCTGGGGCCAACGTTCTGACTTTC.

This clonotype was counted a few times. Relative to the germline gene, one junction end is altered; a read error may explain this. The rearrangement uses TRBV6-5 and TRBJ1-2; D is uncertain. The CDR3 runs to 12 residues. Germline CDR1 is MNHEY and CDR2 is SVGAGI. The CDR3 loop reads CASSYASAGYTF. The DNA for the CDR3 is TGTGCCAGCAGTTACGCTTCGGCTGGCTATACCTTC.

This clonotype has only one observation. A read error may be the cause here, since a much bigger clone is one base away. This CDR3 reads CVSSQVVGFGEQYF. The CDR3 nucleotides are TGCGTCAGCAGCCAAGTAGTGGGGTTCGGAGAGCAGTACTTC. V is TRBV4-1 and J is TRBJ2-7; no reliable D call. CDR1 and CDR2 (germline): MGHRA, YSYEKL. The CDR3 is 14 amino acids.

The chain recombines TRBV6-5 with TRBJ2-7, with 8 bases lining up with TRBD1. The germline V gene encodes CDR1 MNHEY and CDR2 SVGAGI. J was trimmed by 4 bases and V by 0 bases; bases with no gene match: 8. CDR3 length: 16 amino acids. The CDR3 spells CASSYSTTGVSYEQYV. The CDR3 DNA reads as TGTGCCAGCAGTTACTCGACGACAGGGGTTTCTTACGAGCAGTACGTC.

The rearrangement uses TRBV5-4 and TRBJ2-6; 9 bases fit TRBD1. This CDR3 comprises 18 residues. The germline gives CDR1 SGHNT, CDR2 YYREEE (reference sequence). The ends lost 3 bases at V and 1 base at J; junction bases unmatched: 8. The CDR3 nucleotides are TGTGCCAGCAGCTGGGCCGGGACAGGGTTTTCTGGGGCCAACGTCCTGACTTTC. Translation gives CASSWAGTGFSGANVLTF. Complete variable domain (other parts from reference TRBV5-4 and TRBJ2-6): ETGVTQSPTHLIKTRGQQVTLRCSSQSGHNTVSWYQQALGQGPQFIFQYYREEENGRGNFPPRFSGLQFPNYSSELNVNALELDDSALYLCASSWAGTGFSGANVLTFGAGSRLTVL.

This clonotype was counted only a few times. J is TRBJ2-3 and V is TRBV7-8; tentatively, D is TRBD1 (5 bases). V lost 3 bases, J lost 2 bases, and 12 bases lay in between. Germline CDR1 SGHVS, CDR2 FQNEAQ. This CDR3 comprises 15 residues. CDR3 in DNA: TGTGCCAGCAGCTTGGACATTTCTAACACAGATACGCAGTATTTT. Translated, it gives CASSLDISNTDTQYF. Full variable domain (outside the CDR3, taken from reference TRBV7-8 and TRBJ2-3): GAGVSQSPRYKVAKRGQDVALRCDPISGHVSLFWYQQALGQGPEFLTYFQNEAQLDKSGLPSDRFFAERPEGSVSTLKIQRTQQEDSAVYLCASSLDISNTDTQYFGPGTRLTVL.

This chain connects TRBV11-2 to TRBJ2-5; the match to TRBD2 covers 11 bases. Germline V gene sequence: CDR1 SGHAT, CDR2 FQNNGV. The CDR3 has 15 residues. Trimming at V came to 3 bases and at J to 7 bases, leaving 7 bases not matched to a gene. The CDR3 nucleotides are TGTGCCAGCAGCTTGACTAGCGGGATCGGAGGGACCCAGTACTTC. Translated, it gives CASSLTSGIGGTQYF.

Regarding this clonotype: One end of the junction fails to match germline, which may point to a read error. The rearrangement links TRBV4-1 to TRBJ1-4; D not certain. Germline CDR1 reads MGHRA; CDR2 reads YSYEKL. This CDR3 comprises 14 residues. The CDR3 is CASSLNQANEKPFF. CDR3 in DNA: TGCGCAAGCAGCCTAAACCAAGCTAATGAAAAACCGTTTTTT.

This clonotype appeared once. The chain joins TRBV12-3 or TRBV12-4 to TRBJ2-1, with TRBD2 identical over 12 bases. Losses at the gene ends were 2 bases for V and 8 bases for J; bases not matched to a gene: 4. This CDR3 is built from 15 residues. The CDR3 DNA sequence: TGTGCCAGCAGTTTACTTCTAGCGGGAGGGCATGAGCAGTTCTTC. It yields the protein CASSLLLAGGHEQFF.

This clonotype was picked up a small number of times. The rearrangement uses TRBV7-8 and TRBJ2-3; 7 nucleotides agree with TRBD2. Per the germline V gene, CDR1 is SGHVS and CDR2 is FQNEAQ. With V trimmed by 4 bases and J by 0 bases, 7 bases remained unmatched. The CDR3 runs 16 residues. The CDR3 here is CASSSTWGGSTDTQYF. For the CDR3, the DNA is TGTGCCAGCAGCTCAACCTGGGGGGGAAGCACAGATACGCAGTATTTT.

There are many counts of this clonotype. The rearrangement joins TRBV6-2 or TRBV6-3 to TRBJ2-6; TRBD2 matches at 8 bases. Germline values: CDR1 MNHEY, CDR2 SVGEGT. The V gene end was trimmed by 4 bases and the J gene end by 1 base; junction bases not matched to a gene: 9. The CDR3 runs 18 residues. The CDR3 loop reads CASSLPGLVSSGANVLTF. CDR3 DNA: TGTGCCAGCAGTTTACCGGGACTAGTATCTTCTGGGGCCAACGTCCTGACTTTC.

Turning to this clonotype: At one boundary the junction diverges from the germline segment, which might be a read error. CDR3 amino acids: CTSSLFGTSTRAHADTQYF. The CDR3 nucleotides are TGTACCAGCAGCTTATTCGGGACTAGCACGAGGGCGCACGCAGATACACAGTATTTT. The V and J genes are TRBV11-2 and TRBJ2-3, with 9 bases identical to TRBD2. The CDR3 has 19 residues. Germline lookup yields CDR1 SGHAT and CDR2 FQNNGV.

With respect to this clonotype: A read error may explain this, as a much larger clone is one base away. The chain employs TRBV12-3 or TRBV12-4 and TRBJ1-1; 9 bases agree with TRBD1. The CDR3 is 20 residues long. V was pared by 3 bases and J by 1 base, with 18 bases of the junction left unmatched. The CDR3 spells CASSFPRVRDREITNTEAFF. CDR3 DNA sequence: TGTGCCAGCAGTTTCCCTCGGGTGCGGGACAGGGAAATCACGAACACTGAAGCTTTCTTT.

In regard to this clonotype: One end of the junction varies from germline; a read error may be responsible. The CDR3: CASNYSYRRNSPLHF. DNA of the CDR3: TGTGCCAGCAATTACTCCTACAGGCGAAATTCACCCCTCCACTTT. The chain carries TRBV6-5 and TRBJ1-6; D possibly corresponds to TRBD1 (5 bases). Germline CDR1 MNHEY, CDR2 SVGAGI. The CDR3 extends over 15 amino acids.

This clonotype was seen once. V gene TRBV9 combines with J gene TRBJ2-1; 8 bases align to TRBD2. V trimming: 4 bases; J trimming: 0 bases; junction bases outside the gene matches: 3. From germline, CDR1 is SGDLS and CDR2 YYNGEE. The CDR3 runs to 15 residues. In nucleotides, the CDR3 is TGTGCCAGCAGCATTAGCGGGATCTCCTACAATGAGCAGTTCTTC. This encodes CASSISGISYNEQFF.

In its sample, this clonotype was seen once. This may be a read error, as it is one base from a much larger clone. CDR3 protein: CAIRGQAQETQYF. CDR3 bases: TGTGCCATCAGGGGACAGGCCCAAGAGACCCAGTACTTC. The V and J genes are TRBV10-3 and TRBJ2-5, with 8 positions matching TRBD1. V was clipped by 6 bases and J by 1 base; unmatched bases: 1. The germline CDR1 and CDR2 sequences are ENHRY and SYGVKD. CDR3 length: 13 residues.

The sample holds a few counts of this clonotype. This chain connects TRBV7-8 to TRBJ2-3; perhaps TRBD2 as D (6 bases). The CDR3 has 17 residues. V lost 2 bases to trimming and J lost 6 bases, with 21 bases between them. The germline gives CDR1 SGHVS, CDR2 FQNEAQ. DNA for the CDR3: TGTGCCAGCAGCTTATTTATTCCGACTAGGGGAATGGATACGCAGTATTTT. Translating it yields CASSLFIPTRGMDTQYF.

This clonotype was seen a few times. This chain joins TRBV7-9 and TRBJ1-1; no clear D gene. The germline V and J ends were trimmed by 8 bases and 6 bases, with 16 bases remaining between them. The CDR3 runs to 13 residues. The germline gives CDR1 SEHNR, CDR2 FQNEAQ (reference sequence). This CDR3 reads CASGPPEGAEAFF. The CDR3 nucleotides read TGTGCCAGCGGACCCCCGGAGGGCGCTGAAGCTTTCTTT.

The chain recombines TRBV5-4 with TRBJ2-2; D may be TRBD1 or TRBD2 (5 bases each). CDR3 length equals 15 residues. Trimming left V 5 bases short and J 9 bases short, with 20 bases between. Germline CDR1 reads SGHNT; CDR2 reads YYREEE (reference sequence). This CDR3 reads CASRGPAVGTRELFF. CDR3 nucleotides: TGTGCCAGCAGGGGGCCCGCCGTGGGGACCAGGGAGCTGTTTTTT.

This clonotype was observed a single time. The chain employs TRBV28 and TRBJ2-5; 10 bases line up with TRBD1. CDR3 size: 14 residues. CDR1 is MDHEN and CDR2 is SYDVKM in the germline V gene. V shed 7 bases and J 4 bases; nucleotides not matched to a gene: 6. The CDR3 region is CASNNRDRGETQYF. The CDR3 DNA follows: TGTGCCAGCAATAACCGGGACAGGGGAGAGACCCAGTACTTC.

With regard to this clonotype: A read error may explain this, as a much larger clone is one base away. The chain recombines TRBV29-1 with TRBJ2-1; TRBD2 might be the D (5 bases). Germline V lookup: CDR1 SQVTM, CDR2 ANQGSEA. The CDR3 spans 13 residues. Deletions cut 6 bases from V and 7 bases from J, with 16 bases between. The CDR3 loop reads CSVARDLMNEQFF. The CDR3 nucleotides are TGCAGCGTAGCCCGGGATCTCATGAATGAGCAGTTCTTC.

For this clonotype: A much larger clone is a single base away; this may be a read error. The V and J genes are TRBV6-2 or TRBV6-3 and TRBJ2-5; 8 nucleotides align to TRBD2. Germline V gene lookup returns CDR1 MNHEY and CDR2 SVGEGT. This CDR3 contains 17 residues. The CDR3 is CATSYSFSSGSQETQYF. CDR3 DNA: TGTGCCACCAGTTACTCGTTCTCCAGCGGGAGCCAAGAGACCCAGTACTTC.

About this clonotype: This is likely a read error, given that the CDR3 carries no conserved phenylalanine or tryptophan at its end. This chain uses TRBV5-4 with TRBJ2-5, with 8 bases lining up with TRBD2. CDR1 SGHNT and CDR2 YYREEE come from the germline V gene (reference sequence). After removal of 2 bases from V and 5 bases from J, the junction contained 5 bases not matched to a gene. CDR3 length: 14 amino acids. The CDR3 region is CASSLAGVGETQYL. The CDR3 DNA reads TGTGCCAGCAGCTTAGCGGGAGTTGGGGAGACCCAGTACCTC.